Listed below are T cell receptor beta chains from one sample, sequenced in a study of blood T cells in healthy people across ages. TCRdb redid the calling of the 5' RACE reads with MiXCR, one entry per CDR3 protein. The sample includes 870,000 or so distinct CDR3 sequences, about 30% of them seen just once. The sample comprised blood. These receptors all come from a woman at least 80 years old in good health. Each CDR3 is given with its conserved first and last residue. The D gene is left open where the match is weak. Where a row states a size, it is once, few, many or the class of an expanded clone; other rows omit it.

d_call,v_call,clone_size,j_call,cdr3_nt,cdr3_aa
NA,TRBV6-5,NA,TRBJ1-4,TGTGCCAGTGGAGCCTTAGGAGCAACTAATGAAAAACTGTTTTTT,CASGALGATNEKLFF
TRBD1,TRBV4-3,many,TRBJ2-1,TGCGCCAGCAGCCAAGGGGACAGTGTCTACAATGAGCAGTTCTTC,CASSQGDSVYNEQFF
TRBD1,TRBV20-1,many,TRBJ2-3,TGCAGTGCTAGAGATCCTGCGACAGGGAACACAGATACGCAGTATTTT,CSARDPATGNTDTQYF
NA,TRBV12-3/TRBV12-4,NA,TRBJ2-3,TGTGCCAGCAGTTCTTGGGGAGAGAGCACAGATACGCAGTATTTT,CASSSWGESTDTQYF
TRBD1,TRBV29-1,many,TRBJ1-2,TGCAGCGTTGGGCCCGGGACAGGGTTCTATGGCTACACCTTC,CSVGPGTGFYGYTF
TRBD1,TRBV3-1,NA,TRBJ2-2,TGTGCCAGCAGCAAGGGACAGGGTAACACCGGGGAGCTGTTTTTT,CASSKGQGNTGELFF
NA,TRBV28,NA,TRBJ1-5,TGTGCCAGCTCACCAACGACGGATAGCAATCAGCCCCAGCATTTT,CASSPTTDSNQPQHF
TRBD2,TRBV3-1,NA,TRBJ2-7,TGTGCCAGCAGCCAAGGACTAGCGGGGGACTACGAGCAGTACTTC,CASSQGLAGDYEQYF
TRBD1,TRBV11-2,NA,TRBJ1-1,TGTGCCAGCAGCTCCCTCGACAGGGGCCTTATGAACACTGAAGCTTTCTTT,CASSSLDRGLMNTEAFF
NA,TRBV5-6,many,TRBJ2-5,TGTGCCAGCAGCTTGTCAGGGCCTCGGGAGACCCAGTACTTC,CASSLSGPRETQYF
NA,TRBV7-2,few,TRBJ1-4,TGTGCCAGCAGCTTAATGGGGGGCGCCGGAGAAAAACTGTTTTTT,CASSLMGGAGEKLFF
TRBD2,TRBV7-2,many,TRBJ2-1,TGTGCCAGCAGCTTAGCGGCTAGCGGGGGGCCCCATGAGCAGTTCTTC,CASSLAASGGPHEQFF
NA,TRBV5-5,NA,TRBJ1-2,TGTGCCAGCAGCCTCGAGCGGGGGGTGAGCTATGGCTACACCTTC,CASSLERGVSYGYTF
NA,TRBV5-1,many,TRBJ2-2,TGCGCCAGCAGCCGTAGCGACCTCGACACCGGGGAGCTGTTTTTT,CASSRSDLDTGELFF
NA,TRBV7-2,once,TRBJ1-1,TGTGCCAGCAGCTTTGCCGCGAACACTGAAGCTTTCTTT,CASSFAANTEAFF
NA,TRBV7-2,many,TRBJ1-2,TGTGCCAGCAGCTTAGGGGTGGGTCAGAAGGGCTATGGCTACACCTTC,CASSLGVGQKGYGYTF
NA,TRBV4-2,few,TRBJ1-3,TGTGCCAGCAGCCAAGAGGAGTTAAGAAACACCATATATTTT,CASSQEELRNTIYF
NA,TRBV18,few,TRBJ2-7,TGTGCCAGCTCACAGGAAGCCGGGACCAAGGTTGGCGAGCAGTACTTC,CASSQEAGTKVGEQYF
TRBD2,TRBV3-1,NA,TRBJ2-3,TGTGTCAGCAGCCTCACTAGCGGGGGGGCGTGGGATACGCAGTATTTT,CVSSLTSGGAWDTQYF
TRBD1,TRBV7-8,NA,TRBJ1-1,TGTGCCAGCAGCCCCGTTGAGGGACAGACTGAAGCTTTCTTT,CASSPVEGQTEAFF
NA,TRBV3-1,NA,TRBJ1-4,TGTGCCAGCAGCCAGGCCGGACGGAATGAAAAACTGTTTTTT,CASSQAGRNEKLFF
TRBD2,TRBV5-5,NA,TRBJ2-3,TGTGCCAGCAGCTTGCAGCGGGAGGTCACAGATACGCAGTATTTT,CASSLQREVTDTQYF